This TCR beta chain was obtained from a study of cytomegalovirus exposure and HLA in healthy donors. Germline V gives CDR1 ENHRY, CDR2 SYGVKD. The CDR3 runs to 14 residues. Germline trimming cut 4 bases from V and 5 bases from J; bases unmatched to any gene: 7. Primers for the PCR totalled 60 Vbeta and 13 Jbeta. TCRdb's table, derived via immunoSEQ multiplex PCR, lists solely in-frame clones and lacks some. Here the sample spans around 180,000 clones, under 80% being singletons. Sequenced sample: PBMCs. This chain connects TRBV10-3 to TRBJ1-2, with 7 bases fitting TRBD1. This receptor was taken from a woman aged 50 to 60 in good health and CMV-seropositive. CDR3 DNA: TGTGCCATCAGTGCGGACAGGACTGTATATGGCTACACCTTC. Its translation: CAISADRTVYGYTF.